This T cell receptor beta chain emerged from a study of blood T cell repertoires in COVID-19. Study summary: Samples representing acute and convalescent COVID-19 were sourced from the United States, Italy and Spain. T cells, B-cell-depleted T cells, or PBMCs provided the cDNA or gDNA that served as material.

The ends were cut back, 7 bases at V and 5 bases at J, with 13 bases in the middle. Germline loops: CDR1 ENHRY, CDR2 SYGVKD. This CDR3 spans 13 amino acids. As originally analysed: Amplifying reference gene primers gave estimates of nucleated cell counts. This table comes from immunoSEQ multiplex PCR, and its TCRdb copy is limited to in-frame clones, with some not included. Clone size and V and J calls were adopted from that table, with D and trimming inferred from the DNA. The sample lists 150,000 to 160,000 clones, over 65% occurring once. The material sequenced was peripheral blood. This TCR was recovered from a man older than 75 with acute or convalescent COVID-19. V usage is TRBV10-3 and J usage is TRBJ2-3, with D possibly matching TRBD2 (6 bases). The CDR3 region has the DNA TGTGCCATCAAAGGAGGGGCGGAAGATACGCAGTATTTT. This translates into CAIKGGAEDTQYF.